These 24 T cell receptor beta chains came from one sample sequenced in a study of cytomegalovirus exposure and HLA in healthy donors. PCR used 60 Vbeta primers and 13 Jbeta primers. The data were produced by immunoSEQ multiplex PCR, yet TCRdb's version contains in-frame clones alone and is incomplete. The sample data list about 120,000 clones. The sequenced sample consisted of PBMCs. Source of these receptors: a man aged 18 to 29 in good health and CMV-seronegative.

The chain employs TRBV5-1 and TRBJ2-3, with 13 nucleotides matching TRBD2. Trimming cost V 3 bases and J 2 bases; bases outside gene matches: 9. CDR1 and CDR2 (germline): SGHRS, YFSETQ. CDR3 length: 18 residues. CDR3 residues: CASSSNPGLAGTTDTQYF. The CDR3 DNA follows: TGCGCCAGCAGCTCCAACCCGGGACTAGCGGGGACCACAGATACGCAGTATTTT.

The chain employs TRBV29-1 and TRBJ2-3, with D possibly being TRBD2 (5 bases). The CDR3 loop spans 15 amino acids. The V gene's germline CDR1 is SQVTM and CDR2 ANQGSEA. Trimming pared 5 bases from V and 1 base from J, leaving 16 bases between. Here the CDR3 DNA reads TGCAGCGTTTCTCGAGGTATCGGGGGCACAGATACGCAGTATTTT. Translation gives CSVSRGIGGTDTQYF.

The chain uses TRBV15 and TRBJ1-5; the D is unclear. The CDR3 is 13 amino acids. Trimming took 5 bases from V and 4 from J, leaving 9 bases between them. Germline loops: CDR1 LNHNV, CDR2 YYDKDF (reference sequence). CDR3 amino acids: CATSGSGNQPQHF. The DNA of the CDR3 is TGTGCCACCAGCGGGTCGGGGAATCAGCCCCAGCATTTT.

The CDR3 spells CASSHQGGATEAFF. DNA of the CDR3: TGTGCCAGTAGTCATCAAGGTGGGGCCACTGAAGCTTTCTTT. The V call is TRBV19, the J call TRBJ1-1; a weak D match, TRBD1 (5 bases). In germline, CDR1 is LNHDA, CDR2 SQIVND (reference sequence). The CDR3 is 14 residues long. The germline V and J ends were trimmed by 5 bases and 4 bases, with 14 bases remaining between them.

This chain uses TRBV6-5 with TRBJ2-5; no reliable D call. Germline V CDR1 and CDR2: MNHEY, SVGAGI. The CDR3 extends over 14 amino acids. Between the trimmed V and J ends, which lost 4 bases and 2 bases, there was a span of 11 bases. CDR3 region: CASSSLKFQETQYF. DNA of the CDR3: TGTGCCAGCAGTTCTCTAAAGTTTCAAGAGACCCAGTACTTC.

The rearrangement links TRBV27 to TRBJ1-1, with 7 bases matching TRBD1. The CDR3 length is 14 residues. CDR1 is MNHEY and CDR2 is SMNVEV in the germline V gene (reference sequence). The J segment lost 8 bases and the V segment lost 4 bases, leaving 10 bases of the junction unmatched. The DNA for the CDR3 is TGTGCCAGCAGTTGGCACAGGGGTCGCCGGGAAGCTTTCTTT. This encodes CASSWHRGRREAFF.

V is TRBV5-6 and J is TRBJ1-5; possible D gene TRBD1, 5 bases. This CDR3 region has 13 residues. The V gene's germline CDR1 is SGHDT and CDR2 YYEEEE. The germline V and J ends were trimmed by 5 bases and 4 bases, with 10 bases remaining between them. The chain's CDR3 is CASSFDRNQPQHF. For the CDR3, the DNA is TGTGCCAGCAGTTTTGACAGAAATCAGCCCCAGCATTTT. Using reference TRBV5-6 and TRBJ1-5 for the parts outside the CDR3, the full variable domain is DAGVTQSPTHLIKTRGQQVTLRCSPKSGHDTVSWYQQALGQGPQFIFQYYEEEERQRGNFPDRFSGHQFPNYSSELNVNALLLGDSALYLCASSFDRNQPQHFGDGTRLSIL.

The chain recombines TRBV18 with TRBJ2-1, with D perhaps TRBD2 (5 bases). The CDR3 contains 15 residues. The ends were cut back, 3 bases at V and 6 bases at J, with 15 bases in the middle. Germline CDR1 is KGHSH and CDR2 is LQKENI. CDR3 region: CASSPLPGSSNEQFF. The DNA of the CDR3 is TGTGCCAGCTCACCCCTACCGGGATCCAGCAATGAGCAGTTCTTC.

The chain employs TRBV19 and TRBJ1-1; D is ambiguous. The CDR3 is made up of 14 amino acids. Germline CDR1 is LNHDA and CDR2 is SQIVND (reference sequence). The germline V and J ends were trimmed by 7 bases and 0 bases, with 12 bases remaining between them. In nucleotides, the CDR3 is TGTGCCAGTAAAGGCAGGACTTTGAACACTGAAGCTTTCTTT. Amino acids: CASKGRTLNTEAFF.

CDR3 nucleotide sequence: TGTGCCAGCAGTGAACGCACAGGGAATCAGCCCCAGCATTTT. This codes for CASSERTGNQPQHF. The chain uses TRBV25-1 and TRBJ1-5; D possibly corresponds to TRBD1 (6 bases). The CDR3 has 14 amino acids. Germline CDR1 reads MGHDK; CDR2 reads SYGVNS. V lost 2 bases and J lost 4, with 9 bases in between. Filled out from reference TRBV25-1 and TRBJ1-5, the complete variable domain reads EADIYQTPRYLVIGTGKKITLECSQTMGHDKMYWYQQDPGMELHLIHYSYGVNSTEKGDLSSESTVSRIRTEHFPLTLESARPSHTSQYLCASSERTGNQPQHFGDGTRLSIL.

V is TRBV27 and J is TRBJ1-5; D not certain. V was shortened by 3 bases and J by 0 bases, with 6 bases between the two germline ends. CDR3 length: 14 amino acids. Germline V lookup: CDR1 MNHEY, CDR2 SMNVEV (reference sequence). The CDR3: CASSLALSNQPQHF. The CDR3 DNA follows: TGTGCCAGCAGTTTGGCCCTTAGCAATCAGCCCCAGCATTTT.

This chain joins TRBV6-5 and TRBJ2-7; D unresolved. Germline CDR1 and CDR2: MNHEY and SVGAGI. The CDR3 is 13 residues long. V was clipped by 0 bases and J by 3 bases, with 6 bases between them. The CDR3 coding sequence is TGTGCCAGCAGTTACTCCGGTCACTACGAGCAGTACTTC. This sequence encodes CASSYSGHYEQYF.

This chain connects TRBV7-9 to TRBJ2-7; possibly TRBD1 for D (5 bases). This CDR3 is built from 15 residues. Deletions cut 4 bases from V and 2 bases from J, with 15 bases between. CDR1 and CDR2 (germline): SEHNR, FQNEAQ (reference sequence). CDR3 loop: CASSSPQGKPYEQYF. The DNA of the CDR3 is TGTGCCAGCAGCTCCCCGCAGGGAAAACCCTACGAGCAGTACTTC.

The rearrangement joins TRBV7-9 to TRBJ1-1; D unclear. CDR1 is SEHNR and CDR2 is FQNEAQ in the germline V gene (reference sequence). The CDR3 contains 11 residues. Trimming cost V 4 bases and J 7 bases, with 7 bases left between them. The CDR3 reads CASSWRGEAFF. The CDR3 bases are TGTGCCAGCAGCTGGCGGGGTGAAGCTTTCTTT.

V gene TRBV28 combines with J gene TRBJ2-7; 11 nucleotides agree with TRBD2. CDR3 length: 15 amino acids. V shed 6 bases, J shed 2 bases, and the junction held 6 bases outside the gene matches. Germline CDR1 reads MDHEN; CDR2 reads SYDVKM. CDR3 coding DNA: TGTGCCAGCAGCTCGGGACTAGCGGCTACCTACGAGCAGTACTTC. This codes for CASSSGLAATYEQYF.

DNA of the CDR3: TGTGCCAGCGTACAGGGGTCCACCGGAAACACCATATATTTT. Protein: CASVQGSTGNTIYF. The chain couples TRBV2 to TRBJ1-3, with 7 bases identical to TRBD1. CDR3 length: 14 amino acids. Trimming cost V 8 bases and J 4 bases; bases outside gene matches: 8. Germline CDR1 and CDR2: SNHLY and FYNNEI.

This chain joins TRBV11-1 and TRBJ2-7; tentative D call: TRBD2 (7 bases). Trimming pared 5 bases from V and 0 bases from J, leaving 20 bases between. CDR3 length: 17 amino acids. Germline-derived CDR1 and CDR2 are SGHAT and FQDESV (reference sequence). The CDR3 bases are TGTGCCAGCAGCCCAGGGGAGAGCGGGGACCTCTCCTACGAGCAGTACTTC. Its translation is CASSPGESGDLSYEQYF.

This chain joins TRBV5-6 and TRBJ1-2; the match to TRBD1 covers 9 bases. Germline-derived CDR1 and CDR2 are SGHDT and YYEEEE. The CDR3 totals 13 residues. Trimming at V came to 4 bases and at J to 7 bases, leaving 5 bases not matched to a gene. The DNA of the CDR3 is TGTGCCAGCAGCGATACAGGGGGCACTGGCTACACCTTC. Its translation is CASSDTGGTGYTF.

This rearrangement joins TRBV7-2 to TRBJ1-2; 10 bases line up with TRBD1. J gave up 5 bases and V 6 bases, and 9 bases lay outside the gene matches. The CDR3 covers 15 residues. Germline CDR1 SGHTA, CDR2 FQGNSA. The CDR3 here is CASRFNRDRGYGYTF. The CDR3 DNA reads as TGTGCCAGCAGATTTAACAGGGACAGGGGATATGGCTACACCTTC.

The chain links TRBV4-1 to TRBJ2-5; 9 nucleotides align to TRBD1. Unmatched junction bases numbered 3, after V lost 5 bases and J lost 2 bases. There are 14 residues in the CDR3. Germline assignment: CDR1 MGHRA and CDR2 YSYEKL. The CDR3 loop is CASSSTGGQETQYF. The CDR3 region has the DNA TGCGCCAGCAGCTCGACAGGGGGTCAAGAGACCCAGTACTTC.

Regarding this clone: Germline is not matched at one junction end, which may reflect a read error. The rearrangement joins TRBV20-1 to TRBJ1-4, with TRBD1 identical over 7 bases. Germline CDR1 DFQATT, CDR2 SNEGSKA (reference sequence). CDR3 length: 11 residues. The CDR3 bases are TGCAGTGCCAGAGGGGGCGAAAAACTGTTTTTT. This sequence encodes CSARGGEKLFF.

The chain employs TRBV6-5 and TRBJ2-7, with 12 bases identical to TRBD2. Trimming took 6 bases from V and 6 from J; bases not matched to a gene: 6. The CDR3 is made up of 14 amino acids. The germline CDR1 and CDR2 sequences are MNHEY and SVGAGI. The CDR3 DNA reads TGTGCCAGCAGCGGTCTAGCGGGAGGGTCCGAGCAGTACTTC. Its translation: CASSGLAGGSEQYF.

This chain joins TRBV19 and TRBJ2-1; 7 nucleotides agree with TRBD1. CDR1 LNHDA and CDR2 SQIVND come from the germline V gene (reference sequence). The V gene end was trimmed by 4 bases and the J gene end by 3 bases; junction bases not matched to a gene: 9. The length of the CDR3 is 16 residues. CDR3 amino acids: CASSKGGPGGYNEQFF. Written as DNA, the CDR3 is TGTGCCAGTAGTAAAGGCGGGCCAGGGGGCTACAATGAGCAGTTCTTC.

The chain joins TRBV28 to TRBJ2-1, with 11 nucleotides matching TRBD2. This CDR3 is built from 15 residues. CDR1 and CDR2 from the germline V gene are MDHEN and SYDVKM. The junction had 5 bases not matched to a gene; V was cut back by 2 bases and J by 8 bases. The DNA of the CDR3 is TGTGCCAGCAGTTTAGGAACTAGCGGGAGAGATGAGCAGTTCTTC. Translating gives CASSLGTSGRDEQFF.